These T cell receptor beta chains were read from a single sample in a study of a mutant IDH1 vaccine in newly diagnosed glioma. Measured with immunoSEQ multiplex PCR; TCRdb has only the in-frame clones, and not every one. Of tens of thousands of clones in the sample, approximately 80% were seen once. These receptors are not linked to any known antigen. Sample: PBMCs, taken from a glioma patient whose treatment included an IDH1 peptide vaccine. All receptors come from a man in his forties or fifties with glioma. CDR3s include the opening cysteine and the closing phenylalanine or tryptophan.

j_call: TRBJ1-2
v_call: TRBV11-3
cdr3_aa: CASSLRDRGLDGGYTF

j_call: TRBJ2-2
v_call: TRBV19
cdr3_aa: CASSIMAGGLVGELFF

j_call: TRBJ1-5
v_call: TRBV7-2
cdr3_aa: CASSTNRGQPQHF

j_call: TRBJ1-1
v_call: TRBV27
cdr3_aa: CASRRGGEAFF

j_call: TRBJ2-7
v_call: TRBV29-1
cdr3_aa: CSVLLAGGEQYF

j_call: TRBJ2-1
v_call: TRBV18
cdr3_aa: CASSPTMSSYNEQFF

j_call: TRBJ1-3
v_call: TRBV5-5
cdr3_aa: CASSLQRDVGTIYF

j_call: TRBJ1-2
v_call: TRBV6-5
cdr3_aa: CASRGLLNYGYTF

j_call: TRBJ2-1
v_call: TRBV7-2
cdr3_aa: CASSSPWGKNEQFF

j_call: TRBJ2-3
v_call: TRBV5-6
cdr3_aa: CASSLASTDTQYF

j_call: TRBJ2-7
v_call: TRBV5-1
cdr3_aa: CASSFGLVDEQYF

j_call: TRBJ1-1
v_call: TRBV14
cdr3_aa: CASSQDRLGVSTEAFF

j_call: TRBJ2-7
v_call: TRBV5-5
cdr3_aa: CASSSQGTPPYEQYF

j_call: TRBJ2-2
v_call: TRBV11-3
cdr3_aa: CASSLDETGELFF

j_call: TRBJ2-7
v_call: TRBV28
cdr3_aa: CASSLWTLAGGPGEQYF

j_call: TRBJ2-6
v_call: TRBV7-9
cdr3_aa: CASSLEGAGANVLTF

j_call: TRBJ1-1
v_call: TRBV19
cdr3_aa: CASTWGTGNTEAFF

j_call: TRBJ1-1
v_call: TRBV19
cdr3_aa: CASSPRDGEAFF

j_call: TRBJ1-4
v_call: TRBV2
cdr3_aa: CASSVSEKLFF

j_call: TRBJ2-3
v_call: TRBV7-9
cdr3_aa: CASSSNPELGADTQYF

j_call: TRBJ2-7
v_call: TRBV6-5
cdr3_aa: CASRLDRTSYEQYF

j_call: TRBJ2-1
v_call: TRBV11-3
cdr3_aa: CASSLGSSEQFF

j_call: TRBJ2-7
v_call: TRBV5-6
cdr3_aa: CASSFLGTRTYEQYF

j_call: TRBJ1-1
v_call: TRBV5-6
cdr3_aa: CASSTFGRTAEAFF

j_call: TRBJ2-1
v_call: TRBV7-9
cdr3_aa: CASSDLAGGEQFF

j_call: TRBJ1-3
v_call: TRBV5-4
cdr3_aa: CASSLKGTPSSGNTIYF

j_call: TRBJ2-7
v_call: TRBV7-9
cdr3_aa: CASSLELGSTYEQYF

j_call: TRBJ2-7
v_call: TRBV28
cdr3_aa: CASSKAGILTSYEQYF

j_call: TRBJ2-7
v_call: TRBV5-8
cdr3_aa: CASRGRQGAYEQYF

j_call: TRBJ2-1
v_call: TRBV19
cdr3_aa: CASSKTSGPYNEQFF

j_call: TRBJ1-1
v_call: TRBV7-8
cdr3_aa: CASSLGTLGGYTEAFF

j_call: TRBJ2-3
v_call: TRBV10-1
cdr3_aa: CASSVGDSTDTQYF

j_call: TRBJ2-3
v_call: TRBV6-5
cdr3_aa: CASRDASPGAHTQYF

j_call: TRBJ2-1
v_call: TRBV18
cdr3_aa: CASSGALGGDNEQFF

j_call: TRBJ2-1
v_call: TRBV5-1
cdr3_aa: CASTGEGNEQFF

j_call: TRBJ1-1
v_call: TRBV4-2
cdr3_aa: CASSQESYSLHAFF

j_call: TRBJ1-1
v_call: TRBV30
cdr3_aa: CAWGEGNTEAFF

j_call: TRBJ2-1
v_call: TRBV6-1
cdr3_aa: CASSEIPYGPQIGVGEQFF

j_call: TRBJ2-2
v_call: TRBV7-2
cdr3_aa: CASSPTRGIFGELFF

j_call: TRBJ2-4
v_call: TRBV5-4
cdr3_aa: CASSSRTGSIQYF

j_call: TRBJ2-2
v_call: TRBV6-6
cdr3_aa: CASSPTGPTGELFF

j_call: TRBJ2-7
v_call: TRBV14
cdr3_aa: CATCLAGGSYEQYF

j_call: TRBJ2-7
v_call: TRBV6-1
cdr3_aa: CASSKDRDRVKSEQYF

j_call: TRBJ1-5
v_call: TRBV30
cdr3_aa: CAWSDRNSNQPQHF

j_call: TRBJ2-1
v_call: TRBV29-1
cdr3_aa: CSVLPGTTLFF

j_call: TRBJ2-7
v_call: TRBV11-2
cdr3_aa: CASSSDPVNEQYF

j_call: TRBJ1-2
v_call: TRBV7-9
cdr3_aa: CASSLDRQGAVGYTF

j_call: TRBJ1-2
v_call: TRBV6-1
cdr3_aa: CASSEIGSYYGYTF

j_call: TRBJ1-1
v_call: TRBV5-4
cdr3_aa: CASSLVGRVDTEAFF

j_call: TRBJ1-5
v_call: TRBV6-5
cdr3_aa: CASSYFQGSNQPQHF

j_call: TRBJ2-3
v_call: TRBV21-1
cdr3_aa: CASKATRPSAGTDTQYF

j_call: TRBJ2-1
v_call: TRBV23-1
cdr3_aa: CASSPRPQPYNEQFF